The rows below give T cell receptor beta chains drawn from one sample of a study of blood T cell repertoires in COVID-19. Clones were read by immunoSEQ multiplex PCR, and TCRdb kept only the in-frame ones, dropping some. The profile shows around 130,000 clones, 80% to 85% of them singletons. Sequenced material: peripheral blood. These receptors were taken from a man between 25 and 39 years old with COVID-19, enrolled during active disease. CDR3s include the opening cysteine and the closing phenylalanine or tryptophan. The D gene is left open where the match is weak. A row's size may be missing; if present it is once, few, many or a size class.

clone_size,j_call,d_call,v_call,cdr3_nt,cdr3_aa
.,TRBJ1-1,TRBD1,TRBV19,TGTGCCAGTAGTTCCGGGACAGGGTTGGAAGCTTTCTTT,CASSSGTGLEAFF
.,TRBJ2-3,TRBD2,TRBV24-1,TGTGCCACCTCCCGGGAGGGGCAAGATACGCAGTATTTT,CATSREGQDTQYF
.,TRBJ2-7,.,TRBV29-1,TGCAGCGTTGAGGGCCTTTTTGCCCGCCGGTACGAGCAGTACTTC,CSVEGLFARRYEQYF
.,TRBJ2-1,.,TRBV12-3/TRBV12-4,TGTGCCAGCAGTTCCACCCTAGCCAATGAGCAGTTCTTC,CASSSTLANEQFF
.,TRBJ2-7,TRBD2,TRBV6-5,TGTGCCAGCAGTACTAGCGGGAGGGCGCTCGAGCAGTACTTC,CASSTSGRALEQYF
.,TRBJ2-5,.,TRBV10-3,TGTGCCATCAGTGGAGAGAAAGGGACTGGGTACTTC,CAISGEKGTGYF
few,TRBJ2-7,TRBD2,TRBV6-6,TGTGCCAGCAGGGGGACTAGCGGGACTTCCTACGAGCAGTACTTC,CASRGTSGTSYEQYF
once,TRBJ2-7,TRBD1,TRBV6-5,TGTGCCAGCAGGGGGACAGGGGTAAGCGAGCAGTACTTC,CASRGTGVSEQYF
.,TRBJ1-1,TRBD1,TRBV10-3,TGTGCCATCAGTGAGAGGACAGGGGGAACTGAAGCTTTCTTT,CAISERTGGTEAFF
.,TRBJ1-2,.,TRBV7-3,TGTGCCAGCAGCTCCAGGGCGGATCTCGGCTACACCTTC,CASSSRADLGYTF
.,TRBJ2-7,TRBD2,TRBV4-3,TGCGCCAGCAGCTTCCCCGGGGGGTCCACCTACGAGCAGTACTTC,CASSFPGGSTYEQYF
.,TRBJ2-3,.,TRBV28,TGTGCCAGCAGTCCGAAACGTGGGCGTACAGATACGCAGTATTTT,CASSPKRGRTDTQYF
.,TRBJ2-1,.,TRBV21-1,TGTGCCAGCAGCACTGACAGGGCATTATCTTACAATGAGCAGTTCTTC,CASSTDRALSYNEQFF
.,TRBJ1-2,.,TRBV2,TGTGCCAGCAGACCCCAGGGGCGAGGTGGCTACACCTTC,CASRPQGRGGYTF
.,TRBJ1-2,.,TRBV10-3,TGTGCCATCAGGGAGTACAGATATGGCTACACCTTC,CAIREYRYGYTF
.,TRBJ2-7,.,TRBV3-1/TRBV3-2,TGTGCCAGCAGCCGGACAGAAAGCGGGGTCGGCGAGCAGTACTTC,CASSRTESGVGEQYF
.,TRBJ2-2,.,TRBV6-1,TGTGCCAGCAGCGAAGACAGGATCACCGGGGAGCTGTTTTTT,CASSEDRITGELFF
.,TRBJ2-7,.,TRBV18,TGTGCCAGCTCTGGCGTGAGAGGCTCCTACGAGCAGTACTTC,CASSGVRGSYEQYF
.,TRBJ2-7,TRBD1,TRBV28,TGTGCCAGTCGGGGACAGGGGTGGAACGAGCAGTACTTC,CASRGQGWNEQYF
once,TRBJ1-1,TRBD1,TRBV7-6,TGTGCCAGCAGCTCCTGGACAGGGGCCACTGAAGCTTTCTTT,CASSSWTGATEAFF
.,TRBJ2-6,.,TRBV4-3,TGCGCCAGCAGCCAAGATACGCAGGGCTCTGGGGCCAACGTCCTGACTTTC,CASSQDTQGSGANVLTF
.,TRBJ2-3,.,TRBV6-6,TGTGCCAGCAGCCCCTGGGAGAGCACAGATACGCAGTATTTT,CASSPWESTDTQYF
.,TRBJ1-4,TRBD1,TRBV6-5,TGTGCCAGCGCTAACACGGGACAGGGTGGTGAAAAACTGTTTTTT,CASANTGQGGEKLFF
few,TRBJ1-1,.,TRBV18,TGTGCCAGCTACACCGGGGGGACTGAAGCTTTCTTT,CASYTGGTEAFF
.,TRBJ1-1,.,TRBV9,TGTGCCAGCAGCGTAGACGGGGGGCTAAAACCCACTGAAGCTTTCTTT,CASSVDGGLKPTEAFF
.,TRBJ2-1,.,TRBV28,TGTGCCAGCAGTTTACAGGGAGGGCAGTTCTTC,CASSLQGGQFF
.,TRBJ2-1,.,TRBV5-4,TGTGCCAGCAGCCAACCCACAGGTTACAATGAGCAGTTCTTC,CASSQPTGYNEQFF
.,TRBJ2-7,TRBD1,TRBV6-5,TGTGCCAGCAGTTACTCGGAACAGGGGATCCACGAGCAGTACTTC,CASSYSEQGIHEQYF
.,TRBJ2-5,TRBD2,TRBV10-2,TGCGCCAGCAGTGATCCGGGGGGAGTTTTGGAGACCCAGTACTTC,CASSDPGGVLETQYF
.,TRBJ2-5,TRBD1,TRBV6-5,TGTGCCAGCAGTTACTCGGACAGGTACCAAGAGACCCAGTACTTC,CASSYSDRYQETQYF
.,TRBJ2-1,.,TRBV28,TGTGCCAGTCAGACTAGGCCTGTGGAGTACAATGAGCAGTTCTTC,CASQTRPVEYNEQFF
.,TRBJ2-3,TRBD2,TRBV27,TGTGCCAGCGGAACCCTCCTCGGACTAGCGGGATACACAGATACGCAGTATTTT,CASGTLLGLAGYTDTQYF
.,TRBJ1-2,TRBD1,TRBV28,TGTGCCAGCGGGGGGACAGGGCTTGGCTACACCTTC,CASGGTGLGYTF
.,TRBJ2-7,TRBD2,TRBV5-4,TGTGCCAGCAGCTTGGGACGGCGGGAGGCCGAGCAGTACTTC,CASSLGRREAEQYF
once,TRBJ1-5,.,TRBV5-1,TGCGCCAGCAGCCCGTATTCTTGGCGGGGAGGGAACAATCAGCCCCAGCATTTT,CASSPYSWRGGNNQPQHF
few,TRBJ1-5,TRBD1,TRBV2,TGTGCCAGCAGCTACAGGGGAATTGCTCAGCCCCAGCATTTT,CASSYRGIAQPQHF
.,TRBJ2-2,TRBD2,TRBV9,TGTGCCAGCAGCTTCCAGCGGGACCCCCAAACACTCGAACACCGGGGGCTGTTTTTT,CASSFQRDPQTLEHRGLFF
.,TRBJ2-7,TRBD2,TRBV28,TGTGCCAGCTGGACTAGCTCCTACGAGCAGTACTTC,CASWTSSYEQYF
.,TRBJ2-3,.,TRBV9,TGTGCCAGCAGCGTCGGGGATACGCAGTATTTT,CASSVGDTQYF
.,TRBJ1-2,.,TRBV10-2,TGCGCCAGCAGTGAGGCGTTTGAACTGGGCCACTATGGCTACACCTTC,CASSEAFELGHYGYTF
.,TRBJ2-5,TRBD2,TRBV4-2,TGTGCCAGCAGCCAAGCGTCTAGCGGGAGTGAGACCCAGTACTTC,CASSQASSGSETQYF
.,TRBJ2-3,.,TRBV19,TGTGCCACGGCCGGGACAATTAGCACAGATACGCAGTATTTT,CATAGTISTDTQYF
.,TRBJ2-1,TRBD2,TRBV4-1,TGCGCCAGCAGCCAAGGACTAGCGGGAGGAATCTACAATGAGCAGTTCTTC,CASSQGLAGGIYNEQFF